One and the same sample provided the 17 T cell receptor beta chains below, sequenced in a study of blood T cell repertoires in COVID-19. The repertoire was sequenced with immunoSEQ multiplex PCR; TCRdb's copy has only in-frame clones and lacks some. The sample shows almost 250,000 clones, about 89% of them seen only once. The specimen sequenced was PBMCs or T cells enriched from blood (not recorded which). The receptors shown here come from a woman aged 25 to 39 who had recovered from COVID-19.

V gene TRBV12-3 or TRBV12-4 combines with J gene TRBJ1-1; tentatively, D is TRBD1 (6 bases). V was shortened by 1 base and J by 3 bases, with 6 bases between the two germline ends. The CDR3 is 13 residues long. DNA for the CDR3: TGTGCCAGCAGTTTAGGGGGGCACACTGAAGCTTTCTTT. Residues: CASSLGGHTEAFF.

The J gene is TRBJ1-3, the V gene TRBV7-9, with D unresolved. Germline V gives CDR1 SEHNR, CDR2 FQNEAQ (reference sequence). CDR3 size: 16 residues. With 2 bases removed from V and 2 bases from J, the gap between germline ends came to 13 bases. The CDR3 DNA sequence: TGTGCCAGCAGCTTACTATTCCCGGGAACTGGAAACACCATATATTTT. Translating gives CASSLLFPGTGNTIYF.

The CDR3: CASSQAAGTSPYEQYF. CDR3 DNA: TGTGCCAGCAGCCAAGCTGCCGGGACTAGCCCCTACGAGCAGTACTTC. This rearrangement joins TRBV3-1 (or the pseudogene TRBV3-2) to TRBJ2-7; TRBD2 agrees at 9 bases. CDR3 length: 16 residues. V shed 1 base and J 2 bases; nucleotides not matched to a gene: 6. Germline V CDR1 and CDR2: LGHDT, YNNKEL (reference sequence).

The J gene is TRBJ1-6, the V gene TRBV5-1; 8 positions match TRBD1. The CDR3 has 15 residues. Germline loops: CDR1 SGHRS, CDR2 YFSETQ. V was clipped by 6 bases and J by 2 bases; unmatched bases: 4. The CDR3 reads CASTAGGTYNSPLHF. CDR3 DNA sequence: TGCGCCAGCACCGCAGGGGGCACCTATAATTCACCCCTCCACTTT.

The V and J genes are TRBV30 and TRBJ1-1; a possible D gene is TRBD1 (5 bases). Germline V lookup: CDR1 GTSNPN, CDR2 SVGIG (reference sequence). The CDR3 runs 13 residues. V was pared by 0 bases and J by 2 bases, with 7 bases between. Written as DNA, the CDR3 is TGTGCCTGGAGTGTCGGGGGAAACACTGAAGCTTTCTTT. It yields the protein CAWSVGGNTEAFF.

V gene TRBV7-2 combines with J gene TRBJ2-6; the match to TRBD2 covers 10 bases. V shed 3 bases and J 2 bases; nucleotides not matched to a gene: 4. Germline CDR1 is SGHTA and CDR2 is FQGNSA. CDR3 length: 17 amino acids. CDR3 in DNA: TGTGCCAGCAGCTTGTCTAGCGGGAGTCCTGGGGCCAACGTCCTGACTTTC. Its protein is CASSLSSGSPGANVLTF.

The rearrangement links TRBV6-5 to TRBJ1-1, with D possibly TRBD1 on 6 matching bases. CDR3 length: 15 residues. Trimming stripped 7 bases from V and 6 bases from J, with 21 bases between. Germline V CDR1 and CDR2: MNHEY, SVGAGI. Here the CDR3 reads CASTITTGLGAEAFF. CDR3 DNA sequence: TGTGCCAGCACCATAACGACAGGCCTCGGCGCTGAAGCTTTCTTT.

V is TRBV11-2 and J is TRBJ1-4; D remains unclear. V lost 11 bases and J lost 3, with 10 bases in between. The CDR3 has 12 amino acids. Germline V gives CDR1 SGHAT, CDR2 FQNNGV. CDR3 region: CACTGANEKLFF. The CDR3 bases are TGTGCCTGTACCGGAGCTAATGAAAAACTGTTTTTT.

The J gene is TRBJ2-1, the V gene TRBV7-2; tentative D call: TRBD1 (6 bases). The CDR3 extends over 21 amino acids. The germline gives CDR1 SGHTA, CDR2 FQGNSA. Trimming left V 0 bases short and J 8 bases short, with 32 bases between. CDR3 amino acids: CASSLASLRTSTSTRGYEQFF. The CDR3 region has the DNA TGTGCCAGCAGCTTAGCATCTCTCCGGACATCCACGTCTACCAGGGGCTATGAGCAGTTCTTC.

V is TRBV28 and J is TRBJ2-1; a weak D match, TRBD2 (6 bases). V lost 5 bases and J lost 10, with 9 bases in between. CDR1 and CDR2 (germline): MDHEN, SYDVKM. CDR3 length: 11 residues. The CDR3 DNA sequence: TGTGCCAGCAGTAAAGGGAGGGAGCAGTTCTTC. It yields the protein CASSKGREQFF.

The chain combines TRBV6-2 or TRBV6-3 with TRBJ2-1; 13 nucleotides align to TRBD2. In germline, CDR1 is MNHEY, CDR2 SVGEGT. J gave up 9 bases and V 2 bases, and 7 bases lay outside the gene matches. CDR3 length equals 16 residues. CDR3 amino acids: CASSYGGTSGIREQFF. CDR3 DNA sequence: TGTGCCAGCAGTTACGGGGGGACTAGCGGGATACGTGAGCAGTTCTTC.

The chain recombines TRBV5-8 with TRBJ2-5; 9 bases are shared with TRBD2. The CDR3 extends over 15 amino acids. In germline, CDR1 is SGHTS, CDR2 YDEGEE. V was pared by 1 base and J by 6 bases, with 7 bases of the junction left unmatched. As DNA, the CDR3 is TGTGCCAGCAGCTTGAGAGCGGGAGGTGGAAAGACCCAGTACTTC. This gives the protein CASSLRAGGGKTQYF.

The chain is built from TRBV27 and TRBJ2-2; 15 nucleotides line up with TRBD2. The CDR3 sequence is 17 residues long. J was trimmed by 7 bases and V by 3 bases; bases with no gene match: 6. Germline V gives CDR1 MNHEY, CDR2 SMNVEV (reference sequence). The CDR3 protein is CASSLGLAGGIVGELFF. The CDR3 DNA is TGTGCCAGCAGTTTGGGACTAGCGGGAGGTATAGTCGGGGAGCTGTTTTTT.

The chain couples TRBV28 to TRBJ1-1; maybe TRBD1 (6 bases). CDR3 size: 14 residues. Between the trimmed V and J ends, which lost 6 bases and 8 bases, there was a span of 19 bases. Germline V CDR1 and CDR2: MDHEN, SYDVKM. The CDR3 reads CASRRKTGTFEAFF. The DNA for the CDR3 is TGTGCCAGCAGACGAAAAACCGGGACATTCGAAGCTTTCTTT.

The V call is TRBV4-1, the J call TRBJ1-5; D remains ambiguous. CDR1 is MGHRA, CDR2 YSYEKL, per germline. Trimming took off 5 bases at V and 5 bases at J, with 10 bases between the two ends. CDR3 length equals 13 residues. CDR3: CASSYQDDQPQHF. For the CDR3, the DNA is TGCGCCAGCAGCTATCAGGATGATCAGCCCCAGCATTTT.

The V gene is TRBV4-3, the J gene TRBJ2-1; 10 bases fit TRBD2. V lost 3 bases and J lost 4; bases outside the gene matches: 6. The CDR3 is made up of 16 amino acids. The germline V gene encodes CDR1 LGHNA and CDR2 YSLEER. The CDR3 DNA reads as TGCGCCAGCAGCCATTTACTAGCGGGATCTTACAATGAGCAGTTCTTC. Amino acids: CASSHLLAGSYNEQFF.

This clone was found once. This chain joins TRBV18 and TRBJ1-2; D not certain. This CDR3 comprises 15 residues. Germline V gene lookup returns CDR1 KGHSH and CDR2 LQKENI. Between the trimmed V and J ends, which lost 3 bases and 6 bases, there was a span of 17 bases. The CDR3 loop reads CASSPLSPQTDGYTF. CDR3 sequence (DNA): TGTGCCAGCTCACCCCTTTCCCCTCAAACGGATGGCTACACCTTC.